The rows below give T cell receptor beta chains drawn from one sample of a study of shared clonotypes between healthy human individuals. Data came from immunoSEQ multiplex PCR; TCRdb stores just in-frame clones and leaves some out. The sample has some 500,000 clones, around 96% seen once. The sequenced sample consisted of naive CD4+ T cells sorted from blood. The receptor set was obtained from a woman under 40 in good health. Each CDR3 is given with its conserved first and last residue. A D gene is named only where the DNA matches it firmly. Clone size is shown for a subset of rows, as once, few, many or a class of expanded clone.

v_call: TRBV18
j_call: TRBJ2-2
d_call: NA
clone_size: NA
cdr3_nt: TGTGCCAGCTCACCGAGACAGGACCCGAACACCGGGGAGCTGTTTTTT
cdr3_aa: CASSPRQDPNTGELFF

v_call: TRBV4-1
j_call: TRBJ1-4
d_call: NA
clone_size: NA
cdr3_nt: TGCGCCAGCAGCCCCTCGTTTGTCTCAGGGAATGAAAAACTGTTTTTT
cdr3_aa: CASSPSFVSGNEKLFF

v_call: TRBV6-5
j_call: TRBJ1-1
d_call: TRBD1
clone_size: once
cdr3_nt: TGTGCCAGCAGAGACGACAGGGGGAACACTGAAGCTTTCTTT
cdr3_aa: CASRDDRGNTEAFF

v_call: TRBV11-2
j_call: TRBJ2-7
d_call: TRBD2
clone_size: NA
cdr3_nt: TGTGCCAGCAGCTCCGGGACTAGCGGATCCTACGAGCAGTACTTC
cdr3_aa: CASSSGTSGSYEQYF

v_call: TRBV25-1
j_call: TRBJ2-3
d_call: TRBD2
clone_size: NA
cdr3_nt: TGTGCCAGCAGTGTGACTAGCGGGATAAGCACAGATACGCAGTATTTT
cdr3_aa: CASSVTSGISTDTQYF

v_call: TRBV29-1
j_call: TRBJ2-7
d_call: NA
clone_size: NA
cdr3_nt: TGCAGCGTGACTCGCGGGACGGCCGACTACGAGCAGTACTTC
cdr3_aa: CSVTRGTADYEQYF

v_call: TRBV7-9
j_call: TRBJ1-5
d_call: NA
clone_size: NA
cdr3_nt: TGTGCCAGCAGCTCCTATCCGGCAGAGAATCAGCCCCAGCATTTT
cdr3_aa: CASSSYPAENQPQHF

v_call: TRBV19
j_call: TRBJ1-2
d_call: NA
clone_size: NA
cdr3_nt: TGTGCCAGTAGTCCGAAGGGGACCGCTACTAACTATGGCTACACCTTC
cdr3_aa: CASSPKGTATNYGYTF

v_call: TRBV18
j_call: TRBJ2-7
d_call: NA
clone_size: NA
cdr3_nt: TGTGCCAGCTCACCTGGACACCAATACGAGCAGTACTTC
cdr3_aa: CASSPGHQYEQYF

v_call: TRBV28
j_call: TRBJ2-7
d_call: TRBD2
clone_size: NA
cdr3_nt: TGTGCCAGCAGAAAGTGGACTAGCGGATCCTACGAGCAGTACTTC
cdr3_aa: CASRKWTSGSYEQYF

v_call: TRBV6-6
j_call: TRBJ1-3
d_call: NA
clone_size: NA
cdr3_nt: TGTGCCAGCAGTTACGAATCTGGAAACACCATATATTTT
cdr3_aa: CASSYESGNTIYF

v_call: TRBV28
j_call: TRBJ1-5
d_call: TRBD1
clone_size: NA
cdr3_nt: TGTGCCAGCAGAACCGGGACAGGTGGACTCCTGAGCAATCAGCCCCAGCATTTT
cdr3_aa: CASRTGTGGLLSNQPQHF

v_call: TRBV11-2
j_call: TRBJ2-6
d_call: NA
clone_size: NA
cdr3_nt: TGTGCCAGCAGCTTAACAGGGACTGGGGCCAACGTCCTGACTTTC
cdr3_aa: CASSLTGTGANVLTF

v_call: TRBV4-2
j_call: TRBJ2-1
d_call: TRBD2
clone_size: NA
cdr3_nt: TGTGCCAGCAGCCAAGGGACTAGCGAGTACAATGAGCAGTTCTTC
cdr3_aa: CASSQGTSEYNEQFF

v_call: TRBV28
j_call: TRBJ2-4
d_call: NA
clone_size: NA
cdr3_nt: TGTGCCAGCAGTCGGCTCGGCAACATTCAGTACTTC
cdr3_aa: CASSRLGNIQYF

v_call: TRBV2
j_call: TRBJ2-1
d_call: NA
clone_size: NA
cdr3_nt: TGTGCCAGCACTACGACGGGAACCTACAATGAGCAGTTCTTC
cdr3_aa: CASTTTGTYNEQFF

v_call: TRBV27
j_call: TRBJ2-2
d_call: TRBD2
clone_size: NA
cdr3_nt: TGTGCCAGCAGTACCCCGGGACTAGCGGGAGGCGAGCTGTTTTTT
cdr3_aa: CASSTPGLAGGELFF

v_call: TRBV28
j_call: TRBJ2-7
d_call: NA
clone_size: NA
cdr3_nt: TGTGCCAGCAGTTTTAACAGTGTCGGCGAGCAGTACTTC
cdr3_aa: CASSFNSVGEQYF

v_call: TRBV28
j_call: TRBJ2-3
d_call: NA
clone_size: NA
cdr3_nt: TGTGCCAGCAGTTTTATGTACCCGGAGATCTCTAGCACAGATACGCAGTATTTT
cdr3_aa: CASSFMYPEISSTDTQYF

v_call: TRBV7-3
j_call: TRBJ2-7
d_call: TRBD2
clone_size: NA
cdr3_nt: TGTGCCAGCAGCCGACTAGCGGGAGCATCCTACGAGCAGTACTTC
cdr3_aa: CASSRLAGASYEQYF

v_call: TRBV19
j_call: TRBJ2-5
d_call: NA
clone_size: NA
cdr3_nt: TGTGCCAGTAGTATAGATGACGCCCAAGAGACCCAGTACTTC
cdr3_aa: CASSIDDAQETQYF

v_call: TRBV19
j_call: TRBJ1-1
d_call: NA
clone_size: NA
cdr3_nt: TGTGCCAGTAGTATACGGGGCCCTCACCAAGCGAACACTGAAGCTTTCTTT
cdr3_aa: CASSIRGPHQANTEAFF

v_call: TRBV5-8
j_call: TRBJ2-7
d_call: TRBD2
clone_size: NA
cdr3_nt: TGTGCCAGCAGCTTGGAAGTCGGCGGGAGTGGGAACGAGCAGTACTTC
cdr3_aa: CASSLEVGGSGNEQYF

v_call: TRBV7-2
j_call: TRBJ1-1
d_call: NA
clone_size: NA
cdr3_nt: TGTGCCAGCAGCCGATCGGTGAGGGATAATGAAGCTTTCTTT
cdr3_aa: CASSRSVRDNEAFF

v_call: TRBV29-1
j_call: TRBJ2-1
d_call: TRBD2
clone_size: NA
cdr3_nt: TGCAGCGTTGAATTAAGACTAGCGGATGAGCAGTTCTTC
cdr3_aa: CSVELRLADEQFF

v_call: TRBV4-1
j_call: TRBJ2-2
d_call: NA
clone_size: NA
cdr3_nt: TGCGCCAGCAGCCACGGCCAGTCCACCGGGGAGCTGTTTTTT
cdr3_aa: CASSHGQSTGELFF

v_call: TRBV29-1
j_call: TRBJ2-1
d_call: NA
clone_size: NA
cdr3_nt: TGCAGCGTCGTGATAAACTCCTACAATGAGCAGTTCTTC
cdr3_aa: CSVVINSYNEQFF

v_call: TRBV21-1
j_call: TRBJ1-5
d_call: NA
clone_size: once
cdr3_nt: TGTGCCAGCAGCATGGGACAGTGGATCGTCAGGAATCAGCCCCAGCATTTT
cdr3_aa: CASSMGQWIVRNQPQHF

v_call: TRBV28
j_call: TRBJ2-5
d_call: TRBD2
clone_size: NA
cdr3_nt: TGTGCCAGTGCTTCACAGCGGGAGGGAAAGGAGACCCAGTACTTC
cdr3_aa: CASASQREGKETQYF

v_call: TRBV5-1
j_call: TRBJ1-4
d_call: NA
clone_size: NA
cdr3_nt: TGCGCCAGCAGCTTGGGGGGCAGTGCAACTAATGAAAAACTGTTTTTT
cdr3_aa: CASSLGGSATNEKLFF

v_call: TRBV5-4
j_call: TRBJ2-1
d_call: NA
clone_size: NA
cdr3_nt: TGTGCCAGCAGCTTATCTATCAGCTCCTACAATGAGCAGTTCTTC
cdr3_aa: CASSLSISSYNEQFF

v_call: TRBV28
j_call: TRBJ1-2
d_call: NA
clone_size: NA
cdr3_nt: TGTGCCAGCAGTTCGCCCCAGGACAAGATTAACTATGGCTACACCTTC
cdr3_aa: CASSSPQDKINYGYTF

v_call: TRBV10-3
j_call: TRBJ2-3
d_call: NA
clone_size: NA
cdr3_nt: TGTGCCATCAGTGTCGGACCTGTAGATACGCAGTATTTT
cdr3_aa: CAISVGPVDTQYF

v_call: TRBV10-3
j_call: TRBJ2-3
d_call: TRBD2
clone_size: NA
cdr3_nt: TGTGCCATCGGTAGTAGCGGGAGCACAGATACGCAGTATTTT
cdr3_aa: CAIGSSGSTDTQYF

v_call: TRBV4-1
j_call: TRBJ1-2
d_call: NA
clone_size: NA
cdr3_nt: TGCGCCAGCAGCCAAGATCGGGCGAGAGGCTACACCTTC
cdr3_aa: CASSQDRARGYTF

v_call: TRBV28
j_call: TRBJ1-5
d_call: TRBD1
clone_size: few
cdr3_nt: TGTGCCAGCAGTTTAAGGAGGGGGCCACCGTTCGGTCAGCCCCAGCATTTT
cdr3_aa: CASSLRRGPPFGQPQHF

v_call: TRBV7-2
j_call: TRBJ2-5
d_call: NA
clone_size: once
cdr3_nt: TGTGCCAGCAGCTTAGTAGGGTTTAGTGGGGAGACCCAGTACTTC
cdr3_aa: CASSLVGFSGETQYF

v_call: TRBV4-1
j_call: TRBJ2-7
d_call: NA
clone_size: NA
cdr3_nt: TGCGCCAGCAGCCAAGATAACGGACAACGGGGAGGAGGCCCCTACGAGCAGTACTTC
cdr3_aa: CASSQDNGQRGGGPYEQYF

v_call: TRBV4-1
j_call: TRBJ1-4
d_call: NA
clone_size: NA
cdr3_nt: TGCGCCAGCAGCCAAGTTCAGGGTTTGGCTAATGAAAAACTGTTTTTT
cdr3_aa: CASSQVQGLANEKLFF

v_call: TRBV14
j_call: TRBJ2-5
d_call: NA
clone_size: few
cdr3_nt: TGTGCCAGCAGCCATAAAGAGACCCAGTACTTC
cdr3_aa: CASSHKETQYF

v_call: TRBV10-3
j_call: TRBJ1-4
d_call: TRBD1
clone_size: NA
cdr3_nt: TGTGCCATCAGTGGCGGGGGACAGGAAAAACTGTTTTTT
cdr3_aa: CAISGGGQEKLFF

v_call: TRBV7-2
j_call: TRBJ2-1
d_call: NA
clone_size: NA
cdr3_nt: TGTGCCAGCAGCTCTAGGACCACTAGTTACAATGAGCAGTTCTTC
cdr3_aa: CASSSRTTSYNEQFF

v_call: TRBV28
j_call: TRBJ2-7
d_call: NA
clone_size: NA
cdr3_nt: TGTGCCAGCAGTCCGGGACACTCCTACGAGCAGTACTTC
cdr3_aa: CASSPGHSYEQYF

v_call: TRBV11-3
j_call: TRBJ2-1
d_call: NA
clone_size: NA
cdr3_nt: TGTGCCAGCAGCGCGACTAGGGGTGAGCAGTTCTTC
cdr3_aa: CASSATRGEQFF

v_call: TRBV4-2
j_call: TRBJ2-2
d_call: NA
clone_size: NA
cdr3_nt: TGTGCCAGCAGCCAAGATAACCCTACCGGAACCGGGGAGCTGTTTTTT
cdr3_aa: CASSQDNPTGTGELFF